These 26 T cell receptor beta chains came from one sample sequenced in a study of cytomegalovirus exposure and HLA in healthy donors. TCRdb keeps only in-frame clones here, not all; method: immunoSEQ multiplex PCR. This sample has some 200,000 clones, with 80% to 95% found just once. The sequenced material came from PBMCs. These TCRs come from a young woman in good health and CMV-seronegative.

The chain combines TRBV9 with TRBJ2-7, with 8 positions matching TRBD1. This CDR3 has 17 amino acids. With V trimmed by 4 bases and J by 3 bases, 15 bases remained unmatched. CDR1 is SGDLS, CDR2 YYNGEE, per germline. The CDR3 DNA follows: TGTGCCAGCAGCCCAAGGACAGGGCTCATTGACCGCTACGAGCAGTACTTC. The encoded protein is CASSPRTGLIDRYEQYF.

CDR3 nucleotide sequence: TGCGCCAGCAGCGCCGACAGGGGGCTGGGCTACACCTTC. It specifies CASSADRGLGYTF. The chain uses TRBV5-1 and TRBJ1-2; 10 bases map to TRBD1. The CDR3 contains 13 residues. Germline loops: CDR1 SGHRS, CDR2 YFSETQ. With 4 bases clipped from V and 8 bases from J, the junction kept 5 bases outside the gene matches.

This chain connects TRBV27 to TRBJ2-7; D is perhaps TRBD2 (6 bases). The CDR3 has 13 amino acids. Trimming stripped 4 bases from V and 0 bases from J, with 7 bases between. Germline loops: CDR1 MNHEY, CDR2 SMNVEV (reference sequence). CDR3 bases: TGTGCCAGCAGTTCGACTAGCTCCTACGAGCAGTACTTC. Translating gives CASSSTSSYEQYF.

This clone has ten or more counts. The CDR3 sequence: CARGSGSRRGEQFF. The CDR3 DNA sequence: TGTGCCAGAGGGAGCGGGAGTAGGAGGGGTGAGCAGTTCTTC. The chain has TRBV2 and TRBJ2-1; the match to TRBD2 covers 8 bases. The CDR3 contains 14 residues. Germline CDR1 SNHLY, CDR2 FYNNEI. With 9 bases clipped from V and 9 bases from J, the junction kept 13 bases outside the gene matches.

J is TRBJ2-7 and V is TRBV19; the match to TRBD2 covers 11 bases. Germline loops: CDR1 LNHDA, CDR2 SQIVND (reference sequence). V lost 7 bases and J lost 1; bases outside the gene matches: 9. The CDR3 loop spans 16 amino acids. As DNA, the CDR3 is TGTGCCAGTAAACCCTACGGACTAGCGGGTTCCTACGAGCAGTACTTC. Its translation: CASKPYGLAGSYEQYF. Supplemented by reference TRBV19 and TRBJ2-7, the full variable domain reads DGGITQSPKYLFRKEGQNVTLSCEQNLNHDAMYWYRQDPGQGLRLIYYSQIVNDFQKGDIAEGYSVSREKKESFPLTVTSAQKNPTAFYLCASKPYGLAGSYEQYFGPGTRLTVT.

The rearrangement links TRBV25-1 to TRBJ1-2; tentative D call: TRBD1 (6 bases). Germline-derived CDR1 and CDR2 are MGHDK and SYGVNS. The CDR3 consists of 13 residues. V lost 3 bases and J 7 bases, leaving 12 bases between the germline ends. The CDR3 sequence: CASSEQGYGGYTF. The CDR3 bases are TGTGCCAGCAGTGAGCAGGGGTATGGTGGCTACACCTTC.

The chain combines TRBV5-1 with TRBJ1-1; a weak D match, TRBD1 (6 bases). Germline V CDR1 and CDR2: SGHRS, YFSETQ. This CDR3 contains 15 residues. V lost 6 bases, J lost 3 bases, and 18 bases lay in between. CDR3 in DNA: TGCGCCAGCACCCGCGGTGGGGGGGCGGACACTGAAGCTTTCTTT. As protein: CASTRGGGADTEAFF.

J is TRBJ2-1 and V is TRBV7-3; weak D call: TRBD1 (5 bases). The germline V gene encodes CDR1 SGHTA and CDR2 FQGTGA. V was clipped by 0 bases and J by 8 bases, with 8 bases between them. The CDR3 is made up of 13 amino acids. The CDR3 sequence: CASSLTQGHEQFF. The DNA for the CDR3 is TGTGCCAGCAGCTTAACGCAGGGTCATGAGCAGTTCTTC.

The genes are TRBV11-2 and TRBJ1-5; 9 nucleotides align to TRBD1. This CDR3 comprises 14 residues. Germline V gene lookup returns CDR1 SGHAT and CDR2 FQNNGV. Unmatched junction bases numbered 4, after V lost 5 bases and J lost 5 bases. The CDR3 sequence is CASSGTGWHQPQHF. The CDR3 nucleotides are TGTGCCAGCAGCGGGACAGGGTGGCATCAGCCCCAGCATTTT.

This clone was detected only a few times. The chain carries TRBV29-1 and TRBJ1-6; the D gene is possibly TRBD1 (6 bases). The CDR3 sequence is 13 residues long. Trimming cost V 3 bases and J 7 bases, with 10 bases left between them. CDR1 and CDR2 (germline): SQVTM, ANQGSEA. CDR3 in amino acids: CSVDPGENSPLHF. The CDR3 nucleotides read TGCAGCGTTGACCCAGGGGAGAATTCACCCCTCCACTTT.

This clone occurred once. The V and J genes are TRBV5-8 and TRBJ2-7; 12 bases line up with TRBD2. Germline loops: CDR1 SGHTS, CDR2 YDEGEE. Trimming took 1 base from V and 2 from J; bases not matched to a gene: 4. The CDR3 runs 16 residues. The CDR3 here is CASSLYTSGGTYEQYF. The DNA of the CDR3 is TGTGCCAGCAGCTTGTACACTAGCGGGGGGACCTACGAGCAGTACTTC. The whole variable domain, filled in from reference TRBV5-8 and TRBJ2-7, reads EAGVTQSPTHLIKTRGQQATLRCSPISGHTSVYWYQQALGLGLQFLLWYDEGEERNRGNFPPRFSGRQFPNYSSELNVNALELEDSALYLCASSLYTSGGTYEQYFGPGTRLTVT.

V is TRBV2 and J is TRBJ2-7; 8 bases agree with TRBD1. CDR1 is SNHLY and CDR2 is FYNNEI in the germline V gene. This CDR3 has 14 amino acids. The trim removed 5 bases at V and 0 bases at J, leaving 3 bases unmatched. The CDR3 loop is CASSRQGPSYEQYF. Written as DNA, the CDR3 is TGTGCCAGCAGTAGACAGGGGCCCTCCTACGAGCAGTACTTC. Supplemented by reference TRBV2 and TRBJ2-7, the full variable domain reads EPEVTQTPSHQVTQMGQEVILRCVPISNHLYFYWYRQILGQKVEFLVSFYNNEISEKSEIFDDQFSVERPDGSNFTLKIRSTKLEDSAMYFCASSRQGPSYEQYFGPGTRLTVT.

This clone was counted a single time. The rearrangement uses TRBV10-3 and TRBJ2-1; possible D gene TRBD1, 5 bases. V lost 6 bases and J 5 bases, leaving 11 bases between the germline ends. CDR3 length equals 13 residues. Germline V gene data show CDR1 as ENHRY and CDR2 as SYGVKD. The CDR3 here is CAIRTVGDNEQFF. DNA for the CDR3: TGTGCCATCAGGACAGTCGGTGACAATGAGCAGTTCTTC.

The chain is built from TRBV29-1 and TRBJ1-1; no firm D call. The CDR3 loop spans 14 amino acids. V lost 5 bases and J 0 bases, leaving 13 bases between the germline ends. In germline, CDR1 is SQVTM, CDR2 ANQGSEA. The CDR3 region is CSVRFARMNTEAFF. The CDR3 DNA reads as TGCAGCGTTCGGTTCGCTCGAATGAACACTGAAGCTTTCTTT.

The chain uses TRBV6-1 and TRBJ1-1, with 11 bases lining up with TRBD1. V was clipped by 8 bases and J by 10 bases; unmatched bases: 9. CDR3 length equals 13 residues. From germline, CDR1 is MNHNS and CDR2 SASEGT. The CDR3 region is CASSPDRGRVAFF. The DNA for the CDR3 is TGTGCCAGCTCCCCGGACAGGGGGCGGGTAGCTTTCTTT.

The chain couples TRBV5-1 to TRBJ2-3; a weak D match, TRBD2 (6 bases). Germline values: CDR1 SGHRS, CDR2 YFSETQ. The CDR3 contains 15 residues. The V end lost 0 bases, the J end lost 2 bases, and 10 bases lay between the germline ends. The CDR3 DNA sequence: TGCGCCAGCAGCTTGGAAGGGAGGTCCACAGATACGCAGTATTTT. Translated, it gives CASSLEGRSTDTQYF.

This chain joins TRBV7-2 and TRBJ2-2, with 15 nucleotides matching TRBD2. CDR1 is SGHTA and CDR2 is FQGNSA in the germline V gene. V shed 4 bases, J shed 6 bases, and the junction held 9 bases outside the gene matches. The CDR3 consists of 18 residues. In DNA, the CDR3 is TGTGCCAGCAGCTCCGGACTAGCGGGAGGGATTCGTTCCGGGGAGCTGTTTTTT. Amino acid sequence: CASSSGLAGGIRSGELFF. Variable domain in full (rest from reference TRBV7-2 and TRBJ2-2): GAGVSQSPSNKVTEKGKDVELRCDPISGHTALYWYRQSLGQGLEFLIYFQGNSAPDKSGLPSDRFSAERTGGSVSTLTIQRTQQEDSAVYLCASSSGLAGGIRSGELFFGEGSRLTVL.

This rearrangement joins TRBV18 to TRBJ2-7; maybe TRBD2 (6 bases). The germline V gene encodes CDR1 KGHSH and CDR2 LQKENI. Trimming stripped 3 bases from V and 7 bases from J, with 13 bases between. The length of the CDR3 is 13 residues. The CDR3 bases are TGTGCCAGCTCACCGGAGGCTAGCGAAGAGCAGTACTTC. Translating gives CASSPEASEEQYF.

V and J are TRBV27 and TRBJ1-5, with D possibly matching TRBD1 (5 bases). Trimming pared 6 bases from V and 0 bases from J, leaving 15 bases between. Germline V gene data show CDR1 as MNHEY and CDR2 as SMNVEV (reference sequence). This CDR3 region has 16 residues. As DNA, the CDR3 is TGTGCCAGCAGCTTTAACGGACATTATAGCAATCAGCCCCAGCATTTT. This translates into CASSFNGHYSNQPQHF.

The rearrangement links TRBV11-3 to TRBJ2-1; D unresolved. Germline CDR1 SGHNT, CDR2 YENEEA. The CDR3 contains 11 residues. V was trimmed by 1 base and J by 10 bases, leaving 5 bases between them. For the CDR3, the DNA is TGTGCCAGCAGCTTAGGGCAGGAGCAGTTCTTC. This sequence encodes CASSLGQEQFF.

The chain joins TRBV10-1 to TRBJ2-1, with 7 positions matching TRBD2. This CDR3 has 14 amino acids. Per the germline V gene, CDR1 is WNHNN and CDR2 is SYGVQD (reference sequence). The V gene end was trimmed by 3 bases and the J gene end by 10 bases; junction bases not matched to a gene: 9. CDR3 sequence: CASSDGFSGQEQFF. CDR3 bases: TGCGCCAGCAGTGATGGTTTTAGCGGGCAGGAGCAGTTCTTC.

This clone was observed a single time. The rearrangement joins TRBV6-5 to TRBJ2-5; tentatively, D is TRBD2 (5 bases). V was cut by 5 bases and J by 5 bases, with 6 bases left in between. The CDR3 loop spans 11 amino acids. The germline V gene has CDR1 MNHEY and CDR2 SVGAGI. The CDR3 reads CASSRGETQYF. In DNA, the CDR3 is TGTGCCAGCAGTCGAGGGGAGACCCAGTACTTC.

The V call is TRBV30, the J call TRBJ2-3; maybe TRBD2 (6 bases). CDR3 length equals 11 residues. V lost 2 bases and J lost 8, with 8 bases in between. Germline V gives CDR1 GTSNPN, CDR2 SVGIG (reference sequence). The CDR3 region has the DNA TGTGCCTGGAGTCCGGAGGGTACGCAGTATTTT. It is translated as CAWSPEGTQYF.

This clone was seen a handful of times. The chain couples TRBV29-1 to TRBJ1-2, with 8 positions matching TRBD1. The CDR3 has 12 residues. V shed 3 bases and J 8 bases; nucleotides not matched to a gene: 5. Germline V gives CDR1 SQVTM, CDR2 ANQGSEA. This chain's CDR3 is CSVDQGAGGYTF. CDR3 bases: TGCAGCGTTGATCAGGGGGCTGGCGGCTACACCTTC.

The chain combines TRBV27 with TRBJ2-7, with TRBD1 identical over 9 bases. CDR1 MNHEY and CDR2 SMNVEV come from the germline V gene (reference sequence). The ends lost 5 bases at V and 3 bases at J; junction bases unmatched: 8. The CDR3 spans 15 residues. The CDR3 loop reads CASSKIRDRVYEQYF. The DNA of the CDR3 is TGTGCCAGCAGTAAAATCCGGGACAGGGTCTACGAGCAGTACTTC.

The J gene is TRBJ2-3, the V gene TRBV19; 8 bases line up with TRBD1. The CDR3 totals 17 residues. The V segment lost 0 bases and the J segment 1 base; nucleotides outside the gene matches: 6. The germline gives CDR1 LNHDA, CDR2 SQIVND (reference sequence). CDR3 sequence (DNA): TGTGCCAGTAGTATAGATCACTCGGGACAGGGCACAGATACGCAGTATTTT. Translated, it gives CASSIDHSGQGTDTQYF.